This T cell receptor (beta chain) came from a study of cytotoxic CD8 clonotypes in ibrutinib-treated CLL. Looking at the study overall: There were roughly twelve relapsed/refractory patients and approximately 16 treatment-naive patients, and around 17 were IGHV unmutated. Some 24 partial and 2 complete responses; at median around 71 months, roughly 15 remitted, some 12 progressed. Per sample, productive templates averaged 255,043 and productive rearrangements averaged about 100,000.

The CDR3 is made up of 13 amino acids. Trimming left V 7 bases short and J 5 bases short, with 15 bases between. The germline gives CDR1 LNHDA, CDR2 SQIVND (reference sequence). Regarding the study as a whole: Clonotypes that were public were uncommon, and they contracted or stayed stable on treatment.

Here immunoSEQ multiplex PCR was the method, and the copy in TCRdb shows in-frame clones only, minus some. The table has 45,000 or so clones, 57% seen once. Remarks on this clone: The antigen is unknown.

The source of this sequence is a human donor with chronic lymphocytic leukemia. The sample consisted of PBMCs, taken after 24 months of ibrutinib treatment. The J gene is TRBJ2-7, the V gene TRBV19; D possibly corresponds to TRBD2 (5 bases). CDR3 coding DNA: TGTGCCAGTACCCGCCGGCCCGGGGACGAGCAGTACTTC. It is translated as CASTRRPGDEQYF.